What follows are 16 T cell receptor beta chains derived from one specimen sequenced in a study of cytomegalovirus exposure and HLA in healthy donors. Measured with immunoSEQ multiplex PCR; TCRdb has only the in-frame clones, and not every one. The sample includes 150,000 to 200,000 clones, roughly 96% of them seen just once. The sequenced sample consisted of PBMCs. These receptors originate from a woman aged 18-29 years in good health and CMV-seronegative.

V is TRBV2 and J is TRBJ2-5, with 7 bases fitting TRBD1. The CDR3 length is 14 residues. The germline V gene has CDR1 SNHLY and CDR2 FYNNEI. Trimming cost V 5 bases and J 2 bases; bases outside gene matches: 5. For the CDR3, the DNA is TGTGCCAGCAGTTCGGGACAGCCACAAGAGACCCAGTACTTC. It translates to CASSSGQPQETQYF.

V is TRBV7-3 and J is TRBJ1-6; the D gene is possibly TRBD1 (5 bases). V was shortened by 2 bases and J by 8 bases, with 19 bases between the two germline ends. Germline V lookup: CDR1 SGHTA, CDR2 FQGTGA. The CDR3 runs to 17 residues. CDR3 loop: CASSLLGGRGLYSPLHF. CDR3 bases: TGTGCCAGCAGCTTACTCGGGGGTAGAGGACTTTATTCACCCCTCCACTTT.

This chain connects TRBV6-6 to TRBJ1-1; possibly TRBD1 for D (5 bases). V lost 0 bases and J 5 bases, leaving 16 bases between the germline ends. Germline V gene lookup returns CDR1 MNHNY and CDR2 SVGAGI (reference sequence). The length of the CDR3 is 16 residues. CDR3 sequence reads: CASSYSRGGERTEAFF. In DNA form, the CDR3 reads TGTGCCAGCAGTTACTCCCGGGGGGGGGAGAGAACTGAAGCTTTCTTT.

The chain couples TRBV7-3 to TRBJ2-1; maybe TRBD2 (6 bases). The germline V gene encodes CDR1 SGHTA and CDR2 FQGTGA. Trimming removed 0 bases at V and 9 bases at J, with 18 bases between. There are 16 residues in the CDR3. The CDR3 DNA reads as TGTGCCAGCAGCTTAACGCTGGGACTCCCCTTCTCTGAGCAGTTCTTC. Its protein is CASSLTLGLPFSEQFF.

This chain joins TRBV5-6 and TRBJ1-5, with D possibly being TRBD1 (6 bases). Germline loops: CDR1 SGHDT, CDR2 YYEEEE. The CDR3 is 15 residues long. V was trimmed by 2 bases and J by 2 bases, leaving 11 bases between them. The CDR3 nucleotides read TGTGCCAGCAGCTTAGGGCCAGGGGGCAATCAGCCCCAGCATTTT. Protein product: CASSLGPGGNQPQHF.

The CDR3 reads CASSAGTSTDTQYF. The CDR3 DNA reads as TGTGCCAGCAGTGCCGGTACGAGCACAGATACGCAGTATTTT. V and J are TRBV6-4 and TRBJ2-3, with D unresolved. Trimming cost V 4 bases and J 0 bases, with 8 bases left between them. The germline V gene encodes CDR1 MRHNA and CDR2 SNTAGT. The CDR3 is 14 amino acids.

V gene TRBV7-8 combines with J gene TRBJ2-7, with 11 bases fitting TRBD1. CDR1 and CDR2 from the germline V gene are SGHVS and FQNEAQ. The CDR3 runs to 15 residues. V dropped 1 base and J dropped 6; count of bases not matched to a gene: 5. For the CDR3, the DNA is TGTGCCAGCAGCTTAGGAGGGACAGGGGGAGGCGAGCAGTACTTC. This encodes CASSLGGTGGGEQYF.

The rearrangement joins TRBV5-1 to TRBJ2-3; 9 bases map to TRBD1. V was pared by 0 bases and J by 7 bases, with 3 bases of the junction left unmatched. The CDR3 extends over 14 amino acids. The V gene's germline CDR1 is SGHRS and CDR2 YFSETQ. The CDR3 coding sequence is TGCGCCAGCAGCTTGGGGGACAGGGTCCATACGCAGTATTTT. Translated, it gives CASSLGDRVHTQYF. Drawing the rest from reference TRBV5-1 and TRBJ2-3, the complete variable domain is KAGVTQTPRYLIKTRGQQVTLSCSPISGHRSVSWYQQTPGQGLQFLFEYFSETQRNKGNFPGRFSGRQFSNSRSEMNVSTLELGDSALYLCASSLGDRVHTQYFGPGTRLTVL.

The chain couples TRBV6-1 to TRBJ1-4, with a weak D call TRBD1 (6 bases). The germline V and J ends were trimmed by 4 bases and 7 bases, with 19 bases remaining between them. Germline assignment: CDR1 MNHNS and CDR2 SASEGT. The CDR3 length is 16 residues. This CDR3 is CASSGNALLGGEKLFF. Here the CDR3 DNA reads TGTGCCAGCAGTGGGAACGCCCTGCTAGGGGGTGAAAAACTGTTTTTT.

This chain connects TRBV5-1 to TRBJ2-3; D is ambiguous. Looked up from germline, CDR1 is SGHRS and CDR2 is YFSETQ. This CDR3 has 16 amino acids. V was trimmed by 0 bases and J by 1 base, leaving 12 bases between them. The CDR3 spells CASSLAAFPGTDTQYF. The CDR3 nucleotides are TGCGCCAGCAGCTTGGCCGCCTTTCCGGGCACAGATACGCAGTATTTT.

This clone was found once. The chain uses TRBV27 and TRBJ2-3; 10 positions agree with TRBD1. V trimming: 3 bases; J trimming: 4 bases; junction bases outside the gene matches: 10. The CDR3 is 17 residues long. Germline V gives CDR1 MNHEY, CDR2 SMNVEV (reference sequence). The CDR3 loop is CASSLRGTGEVADTQYF. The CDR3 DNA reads TGTGCCAGCAGTTTGCGGGGGACAGGGGAGGTGGCAGATACGCAGTATTTT.

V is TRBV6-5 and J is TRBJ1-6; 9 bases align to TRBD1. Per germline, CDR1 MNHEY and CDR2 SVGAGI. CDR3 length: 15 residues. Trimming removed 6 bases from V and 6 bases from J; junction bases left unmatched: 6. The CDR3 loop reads CASRTPDRGNSPLHF. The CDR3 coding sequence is TGTGCCAGCAGAACACCGGACAGGGGTAATTCACCCCTCCACTTT.

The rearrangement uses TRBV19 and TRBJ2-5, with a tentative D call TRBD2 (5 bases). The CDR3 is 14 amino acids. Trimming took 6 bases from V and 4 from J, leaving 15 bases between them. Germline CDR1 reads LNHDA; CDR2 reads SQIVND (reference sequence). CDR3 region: CASRTTSLGETQYF. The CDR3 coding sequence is TGTGCCAGTAGAACCACTAGTCTTGGAGAGACCCAGTACTTC. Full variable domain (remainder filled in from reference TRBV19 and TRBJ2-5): DGGITQSPKYLFRKEGQNVTLSCEQNLNHDAMYWYRQDPGQGLRLIYYSQIVNDFQKGDIAEGYSVSREKKESFPLTVTSAQKNPTAFYLCASRTTSLGETQYFGPGTRLLVL.

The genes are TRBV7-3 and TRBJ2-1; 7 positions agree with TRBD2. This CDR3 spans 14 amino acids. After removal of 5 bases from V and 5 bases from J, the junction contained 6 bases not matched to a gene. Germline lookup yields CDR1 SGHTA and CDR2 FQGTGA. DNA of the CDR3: TGTGCCAGCAGCCCGAGCGGGGCCCACAATGAGCAGTTCTTC. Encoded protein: CASSPSGAHNEQFF. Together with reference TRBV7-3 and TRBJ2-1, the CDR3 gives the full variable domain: GAGVSQTPSNKVTEKGKYVELRCDPISGHTALYWYRQSLGQGPEFLIYFQGTGAADDSGLPNDRFFAVRPEGSVSTLKIQRTERGDSAVYLCASSPSGAHNEQFFGPGTRLTVL.

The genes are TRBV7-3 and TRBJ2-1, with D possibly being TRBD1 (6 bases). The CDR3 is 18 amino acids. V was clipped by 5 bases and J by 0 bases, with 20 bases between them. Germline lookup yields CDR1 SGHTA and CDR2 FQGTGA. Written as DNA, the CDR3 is TGTGCCAGCAGCCCCGGTGTGTTGGGCAGGGGCTCCTACAATGAGCAGTTCTTC. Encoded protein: CASSPGVLGRGSYNEQFF.

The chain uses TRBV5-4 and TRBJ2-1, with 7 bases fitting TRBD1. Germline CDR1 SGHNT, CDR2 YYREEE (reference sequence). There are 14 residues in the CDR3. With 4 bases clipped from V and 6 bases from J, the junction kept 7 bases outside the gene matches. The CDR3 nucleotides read TGTGCCAGCAGCATCACCTACAGGGGCAATGAGCAGTTCTTC. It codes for CASSITYRGNEQFF.